Included here is one T cell receptor (beta chain) sequence, with context. The antigen is not known. Authors' analysis steps: Sequence data from immunoSEQ were junction-only and lacked quality scores; consequently, filtering differed. Some clones are missing from TCRdb's copy, which holds only in-frame ones; the method was immunoSEQ multiplex PCR. For V, J and clone size, that table is used; D and trimming come from the DNA. The repertoire holds 1,400,000 or so clones, approximately 98.5% seen once, with approximately 0.38% in the top ten. This entry is derived from a study of shared clonotypes between healthy human individuals. Across the whole study: The donor pool was made up of a couple of women and a few men aged 18 to 49. Study findings and constraints: Shared clonotypes across all four donors exceeded non-shared ones in generation probability.

Losses at the gene ends were 2 bases for V and 8 bases for J; bases not matched to a gene: 6. The CDR3 covers 14 residues. Germline loops: CDR1 MNHNS, CDR2 SASEGT. The donor population consisted of healthy HIV-negative adults with no recent acute infections or vaccinations. Sequenced sample: naive CD4+ T cells sorted from blood. Documented subset: CD45RA+ positively selected. The receptor's source is a man aged 25-45 years in good health. The rearrangement uses TRBV6-1 and TRBJ2-1; TRBD1 matches at 7 bases. This chain's CDR3 is CASSERGTVYEQFF. CDR3 nucleotides: TGTGCCAGCAGTGAAAGGGGGACAGTCTATGAGCAGTTCTTC.